Listed below are T cell receptor beta chains from one sample, sequenced in a study of blood T cell repertoires in COVID-19. Some clones are missing from TCRdb's copy, which holds only in-frame ones; the method was immunoSEQ multiplex PCR. The table lists about 260,000 clones, around nine tenths of them singletons. Sample: peripheral blood. The receptors originated from a woman aged 60-75 years with COVID-19, enrolled during active disease. The CDR3 runs from the conserved cysteine through the conserved F or W. Fields, in order: D gene, J gene, clone size, V gene, CDR3 length, CDR3 protein, CDR3 DNA. D genes are given only for firm matches. Clone size, where shown, is once, few, many, or a class for clones that have expanded.

>TRBD2|TRBJ2-3|NA|TRBV24-1|18
CATSENAGTSGRTDTQYF
TGTGCCACCAGTGAAAATGCCGGGACTAGCGGGAGAACAGATACGCAGTATTTT
>TRBD1|TRBJ2-1|NA|TRBV11-3|15
CASSLGTGIYNEQFF
TGTGCCAGCAGCTTAGGGACAGGGATCTACAATGAGCAGTTCTTC
>TRBD1|TRBJ2-7|few|TRBV30|15
CAWTAGTGRSYEQYF
TGTGCCTGGACTGCCGGGACAGGCCGCTCCTACGAGCAGTACTTC
>NA|TRBJ2-5|NA|TRBV20-1|10
CSARDTEAYF
TGCAGTGCTAGAGATACCGAGGCCTACTTC
>TRBD1|TRBJ1-1|NA|TRBV27|15
CASSADRAYNTEAFF
TGTGCCAGCAGTGCGGACAGGGCCTATAACACTGAAGCTTTCTTT
>NA|TRBJ2-7|few|TRBV28|14
CASSFPQGKYEQYF
TGTGCCAGCAGTTTCCCGCAGGGGAAATACGAGCAGTACTTC
>NA|TRBJ1-1|NA|TRBV12-3/TRBV12-4|13
CASSLGGNTEAFF
TGTGCCAGCAGTTTAGGAGGGAACACTGAAGCTTTCTTT
>NA|TRBJ2-3|NA|TRBV9|14
CASSVLERGQTQYF
TGTGCCAGCAGCGTGTTGGAGCGAGGTCAGACGCAGTATTTT
>NA|TRBJ2-1|NA|TRBV4-1|15
CASSLPGRPYNEQFF
TGCGCCAGCAGCCTTCCCGGGAGACCCTACAATGAGCAGTTCTTC
>NA|TRBJ1-5|NA|TRBV6-6|15
CASSYPGRGNQPQHF
TGTGCCAGCAGTTACCCGGGCAGGGGCAATCAGCCCCAGCATTTT
>TRBD1|TRBJ1-2|NA|TRBV19|14
CASSRQGYTDGYTF
TGTGCCAGTAGTCGACAGGGATATACGGATGGCTACACCTTC
>TRBD1|TRBJ1-2|NA|TRBV3-1/TRBV3-2|15
CASSLGTGKDYGYTF
TGTGCCAGCAGCCTCGGGACAGGGAAGGACTATGGCTACACCTTC
>NA|TRBJ1-1|NA|TRBV7-6|18
CASSLKGKGRRGYTEAFF
TGTGCCAGCAGCTTAAAGGGGAAAGGGCGTAGGGGTTACACTGAAGCTTTCTTT
>NA|TRBJ1-1|NA|TRBV19|15
CASSMDILGNTEAFF
TGTGCCAGTAGTATGGACATCCTAGGGAACACTGAAGCTTTCTTT
>TRBD1|TRBJ2-7|NA|TRBV2|15
CASSNHGTGGGEQYF
TGTGCCAGCAGTAACCACGGGACAGGGGGAGGGGAGCAGTACTTC
>NA|TRBJ2-2|NA|TRBV5-4|13
CASSPDSTGELFF
TGTGCCAGCAGCCCGGACAGCACCGGGGAGCTGTTTTTT
>TRBD2|TRBJ2-1|NA|TRBV5-1|14
CASSLALAGGEQFF
TGCGCCAGCAGCTTGGCACTAGCGGGGGGCGAGCAGTTCTTC
>TRBD1|TRBJ2-7|NA|TRBV6-2/TRBV6-3|12
CASSLTGVEQYF
TGTGCCAGCAGCCTGACAGGGGTCGAGCAGTACTTC
>TRBD1|TRBJ2-1|NA|TRBV7-8|16
CASSPGQGSLHNEQFF
TGTGCCAGCAGCCCCGGACAGGGGAGTCTTCACAATGAGCAGTTCTTC
>NA|TRBJ2-1|NA|TRBV19|14
CASSHGGWENEQFF
TGTGCCAGTAGTCATGGGGGCTGGGAAAATGAGCAGTTCTTC
>TRBD2|TRBJ2-2|NA|TRBV4-1|17
CASSQGGRMANTGELFF
TGCGCCAGCAGCCAAGGCGGGAGAATGGCGAACACCGGGGAGCTGTTTTTT
>NA|TRBJ1-2|NA|TRBV2|15
CASRTQGGRFYGYTF
TGTGCCAGCAGGACCCAGGGAGGACGGTTCTATGGCTACACCTTC
>TRBD2|TRBJ2-5|NA|TRBV5-1|13
CASSLAGAETQYF
TGCGCCAGCAGCTTAGCGGGAGCGGAGACCCAGTACTTC
>NA|TRBJ2-7|NA|TRBV6-5|13
CASSYSVSSEQYF
TGTGCCAGCAGTTACTCGGTGAGTTCCGAGCAGTACTTC
>TRBD1|TRBJ1-1|NA|TRBV4-2|16
CASSQVGDRAFTEAFF
TGTGCCAGCAGCCAAGTGGGCGACAGGGCTTTTACTGAAGCTTTCTTT
>NA|TRBJ2-2|NA|TRBV19|14
CASMGTGSTGELFF
TGTGCCAGTATGGGCACGGGAAGTACCGGGGAGCTGTTTTTT
>NA|TRBJ1-1|NA|TRBV7-2|15
CASIENDLAGTEAFF
TGTGCCAGCATCGAAAACGACTTAGCGGGCACTGAAGCTTTCTTT
>NA|TRBJ2-7|NA|TRBV2|12
CASRAGAVEQYF
TGTGCCAGCAGGGCGGGGGCGGTCGAGCAGTACTTC
>NA|TRBJ2-2|NA|TRBV6-4|16
CASSANIGDNTGELFF
TGTGCCAGCAGTGCCAATATCGGGGATAACACCGGGGAGCTGTTTTTT
>TRBD2|TRBJ2-1|once|TRBV28|15
CASPPGTGGYNEQFF
TGTGCCAGCCCCCCCGGGACGGGAGGTTACAATGAGCAGTTCTTC
>NA|TRBJ2-5|NA|TRBV28|15
CASSLLVTNQETQYF
TGTGCCAGCAGTTTATTGGTGACAAACCAAGAGACCCAGTACTTC
>TRBD2|TRBJ2-1|once|TRBV4-3|16
CASSQGTSGRDNEQFF
TGCGCCAGCAGCCAAGGGACTAGCGGGAGGGACAATGAGCAGTTCTTC
>NA|TRBJ1-6|few|TRBV5-1|15
CASSPVQGGNSPLHF
TGCGCCAGCAGCCCCGTTCAGGGAGGTAATTCACCCCTCCACTTT
>TRBD1|TRBJ1-2|NA|TRBV13|17
CASSLGGTVTARYGYTF
TGTGCCAGCAGCTTAGGGGGGACAGTGACAGCCCGCTATGGCTACACCTTC
>TRBD1|TRBJ2-3|NA|TRBV19|15
CASGQQGVAADTQYF
TGTGCCAGTGGGCAACAGGGGGTTGCGGCAGATACGCAGTATTTT
>NA|TRBJ1-5|NA|TRBV24-1|12
CATSDSRAPQHF
TGTGCCACCAGTGATTCGCGGGCGCCCCAGCATTTT
>TRBD1|TRBJ1-5|few|TRBV19|13
CASRDRGRGPQHF
TGTGCCAGTAGGGACAGGGGCCGTGGGCCCCAGCATTTT
>TRBD1|TRBJ1-2|NA|TRBV19|14
CASSIGDRGGGYTF
TGTGCCAGTAGTATAGGAGACAGGGGAGGAGGCTACACCTTC
>NA|TRBJ1-2|NA|TRBV4-2|15
CASSQDLTVNYGYTF
TGTGCCAGCAGCCAAGACCTGACAGTTAACTATGGCTACACCTTC
>TRBD1|TRBJ1-2|NA|TRBV7-3|15
CASSPGQGAFHGYTF
TGTGCCAGCAGCCCAGGACAGGGGGCGTTCCATGGCTACACCTTC
>NA|TRBJ1-5|NA|TRBV23-1|12
CARSQRKQPQHF
TGCGCCAGGAGTCAGAGGAAGCAGCCCCAGCATTTT
>TRBD1|TRBJ1-2|NA|TRBV7-8|14
CASSLDRGRWGYTF
TGTGCCAGCAGCCTGGACAGGGGGCGATGGGGCTACACCTTC
>TRBD2|TRBJ2-3|NA|TRBV10-1|16
CASSHREGVSTDTQYF
TGCGCCAGCAGTCACCGGGAGGGCGTTAGCACAGATACGCAGTATTTT